This entry features one TCR beta chain sequence. There is no known antigen for this receptor. No much larger clone is present one base from it, and per-base qualities are unavailable. Receptors were amplified or captured by the immunoSEQ multiplex PCR assay. The multiplex PCR relied on a mix of 60 forward primers for TCR Vbeta segments and 13 reverse primers for TCR Jbeta segments. Amplification of the CDR3 region of rearranged TCR beta genes was performed with a multiplex PCR assay on genomic DNA. The Illumina HiSeq System was used to sequence the amplified TCR beta libraries as 87-base-pair reads. The study's own analysis went as follows. A later analysis tallied 75 million to 95 million unique TCR beta chains across the 640 or so repertoires, and 10 million to 11 million of those chains were shared by two or more donors. To remove PCR and sequencing errors, raw reads were error-corrected and collapsed into unique sequences using a nearest-neighbor algorithm that merged closely related sequences. Alignment of CDR3 sequences to IMGT reference sequences was used to assign V, D and J gene segments. For a sequence to be retained, a match of at least six nucleotides was required to both a V gene segment and a J gene segment. Rearrangements were called productive when the CDR3 lacked stop codons and stayed in frame with V and J; all others were non-productive. Following IMGT convention, CDR3 was defined as the stretch from the second conserved V-encoded cysteine up to the conserved J-encoded phenylalanine. In an earlier analysis of around 600 of the donors, sequences lacking an unambiguous match to a single V gene segment were excluded. In an earlier analysis of several hundred of the donors, a V segment was called functional when productive rearrangements were above 56.7%, and segregating when the standard deviation between donors exceeded 5%. To diagnose cytomegalovirus status from the catalog of TCR beta chain sequences, a statistical classification framework was built. A later analysis assigned V and J genes by comparing TCR nucleotide sequences with IMGT/GENE-DB human TR gene sequences. In a later analysis, CDR3 sequences and most-parsimonious VDJ recombination scenarios were assigned using the TCRdist pipeline. In a later analysis, each TCR beta chain was defined by its CDR3 amino acid sequence together with its V-gene family, and reads without a unique V-gene family were excluded. In a later analysis, 550 to 650 highly shared, low-generation-probability nucleotide sequences were removed to address suspected cross-contamination and a sequencing artifact. For each public chain, a later analysis derived a clonal expansion index from normalized ranks of inferred template counts within each repertoire. Generation probabilities in a later analysis came from a VDJ recombination model fitted to out-of-frame rearrangements, and those results were checked against IGoR. In a later analysis, hypergeometric tests were used to score TCR-TCR, TCR-HLA and TCR-CMV co-occurrence, with a repertoire-size bias correction applied to TCR pairs. To estimate false discovery rates, a later analysis permuted the HLA or CMV assignments 20 times. In a later analysis, co-occurring TCRs were grouped with DBSCAN, and TCRdist sequence similarity was added when clustering was performed within HLA-allele-positive subsets. Repertoires with fewer than 30,000 or more than 120,000 public chains were left out of co-occurrence clustering, as were five repertoires with anomalous nucleotide sharing. Entries here come from immuneACCESS through TCRdb and include only in-frame sequences with V and J called. Some clones fail to appear in such tables; in the studies checked, an unresolved V gene covers under half of the shortfall, and the cause of the remainder is unknown. V and J calls and clone size are those listed in that table; D and trimming were worked out from the DNA. The sample has just under 150,000 clones on record, approximately 79% of them singletons. Of the sample, 2.5% to 3% is held by the ten largest clones.

The sample belongs to a study of cytomegalovirus exposure and HLA in healthy donors (dated by TCRdb to about 2017). About the study as a whole: An earlier analysis of fewer than 750 of the donors reported under 300 Gb of sequence data and around 120 million unique TCR beta sequences obtained from about 179 million T cells. A later analysis re-analyzed previously published TCR beta repertoires from several hundred donors and added high-resolution HLA genotyping to study TCR occurrence patterns. The study aimed to test whether cataloging public T cell receptors could reveal signatures of past pathogen exposure. Donor age, sex, ethnicity and CMV serostatus were compiled together with the repertoire data. Rather than drawing on any new phenotypic data, the later analysis identified candidate immune exposures from TCR beta sequences and the way those sequences occurred across donors. All discovery cohort repertoires had been generated on a single sequencing platform. HLA typing included class I and class II loci at four-digit resolution. Several DR-DQ haplotypes were treated as single units for association and clustering because of strong linkage in the cohort. In a later genetic analysis, genome-wide SNP genotypes for about 55% of the roughly 670 donors were used, and that subset was treated as a discovery cohort. Of the 300 to 400 genotyped donors, approximately 82% fell in the genetic ancestry cluster associated with self-reported Caucasian donors. The study combined high-throughput TCR immunosequencing, statistical association of individual TCRs with disease status, and machine learning to predict cytomegalovirus infection status. The number of typed donors differed by locus: about 620-640 for A, B, C, DRB1 and DQB1; approximately 540 for DQA1; roughly 600 for DPA1; and 400 to 480 for DPB1. Among over 350 genotyped donors of the cohort, an average of 235,054 unique TCR beta nucleotide sequences were sequenced per donor, about a sixth of them non-productive. A separate validation cohort of over 95 different subjects was used in addition to the roughly 620-subject first cohort. An early release covering just under 650 HLA-typed donors comprised 250 to 350 gigabases of sequencing data and 65 million to 100 million unique TCR sequences. The T cell repertoires of 550 to 850 subjects were profiled by immunosequencing and related to cytomegalovirus serostatus. An earlier analysis of around 540 of the donors applied high-throughput TCR beta sequencing to assess whether each TCR beta V gene segment acted as functional or pseudogenic. Study-wide conclusions, independent of this receptor: The classifier was reported to diagnose cytomegalovirus status with high specificity and sensitivity in both the original cohort and the validation cohort. According to the authors, the approach could potentially be generalized to other disease states and immunological phenotypes. For the cohort, immune exposure information was limited to CMV serostatus. In a later genetic analysis, fewer N-insertions in productive TCRs were reported among donors in an Asian-associated ancestry cluster than the 666-donor mean. In a later analysis, the rate of TCR association differed among HLA loci, with DRB1 alleles having the most associated TCRs and HLA-C alleles having the fewest. Specific HLA alleles were associated with over 15,000 TCR beta sequences at a false discovery rate of 0.05 in a later analysis. A further reported finding was that TCR beta sequences accurately predicted the HLA-A and HLA-B alleles for most subjects in the first cohort. The cohort was sequenced for TCR beta chains only, and without alpha or paired-chain data the features that could be detected were limited. The 87-base-pair reads could not distinguish some IMGT-functional V segments, including TRBV6-2 and TRBV6-3, so those segments were excluded. Across donors, most TCR sequences were observed very rarely, whereas some public TCRs were present in many individuals. A group of highly shared sequence variants was considered likely to be a technical artifact of the sequencing pipeline. When HLA alleles, especially DR and DQ, strongly co-occurred, attributing TCR associations to individual alleles was difficult. Linkage disequilibrium might explain the correlated functional status among segregating V segments, but an unknown experimental factor could not be ruled out. In the study, approximately 150 TCR beta chains were listed as associated with cytomegalovirus. In vitro tests confirmed that a few of the cytomegalovirus-associated TCR beta chains recognize cytomegalovirus antigens. Roughly uniform sequencing depth across donors was assumed in presence/absence analyses, although this assumption may not hold. In a later genetic analysis, a missense DCLRE1C variant was associated with V-gene and J-gene trimming of TCR beta chains, and the association was replicated in an independent cohort. The earlier analysis of 450 to 700 of the donors excluded over 15 rarely observed V segments, including chromosome 9 orphons, because counts were too low. In a later analysis, several top co-occurrence clusters were reported to appear linked to parvovirus B19, influenza, CMV and Epstein-Barr virus. Most CMV-associated TCR beta chains appeared to be HLA-restricted in a later analysis, and the HLA associations seemed to be driven largely by CMV exposure. In an earlier analysis of approximately 590 of the donors, most TCR beta V segments appeared in productive rearrangements about 87% or about 30% of the time, broadly matching IMGT annotations. In a later analysis, HLA-associated TCR beta chains showed more clonal expansion and lower generation probabilities than non-associated chains that were equally common. HLA typing was unavailable for some donors at each locus, so association tests used only the typed subset.

In total, roughly 710 healthy bone marrow donors made up the cohort. Cohort members were all nominally healthy when sampled, although unrecorded immune exposures were likely present. The donor tested CMV seronegative, placing the donor among the 350 or so seronegative members of the cohort. Each donor provided a peripheral blood sample, and peripheral blood mononuclear cells were used for TCR beta sequencing. The Qiagen DNeasy Blood Extraction Kit was used to extract genomic DNA from the blood cell samples. According to the germline V gene, CDR1 reads MNHEY and CDR2 reads SVGAGI. The cysteine opens and the phenylalanine closes a CDR3 of 14 amino acids. CDR3 DNA is the only sequence kept; it has 42 bases, read in frame from the first base. V was cut back by 0 bases and J by 7 bases, leaving a gap of 13 bases between them.

The clonotype comes from a woman in her twenties or thirties in good health and CMV-seronegative. The V and J segments used are TRBV6-5 and TRBJ2-7; TRBD2 is a weak D gene call, 5 bases matching. Sample: PBMCs. The CDR3 region has the sequence CASSYSRATGEQYF. The nucleotide sequence reads TGTGCCAGCAGTTACTCGAGGGCCACGGGTGAGCAGTACTTC.